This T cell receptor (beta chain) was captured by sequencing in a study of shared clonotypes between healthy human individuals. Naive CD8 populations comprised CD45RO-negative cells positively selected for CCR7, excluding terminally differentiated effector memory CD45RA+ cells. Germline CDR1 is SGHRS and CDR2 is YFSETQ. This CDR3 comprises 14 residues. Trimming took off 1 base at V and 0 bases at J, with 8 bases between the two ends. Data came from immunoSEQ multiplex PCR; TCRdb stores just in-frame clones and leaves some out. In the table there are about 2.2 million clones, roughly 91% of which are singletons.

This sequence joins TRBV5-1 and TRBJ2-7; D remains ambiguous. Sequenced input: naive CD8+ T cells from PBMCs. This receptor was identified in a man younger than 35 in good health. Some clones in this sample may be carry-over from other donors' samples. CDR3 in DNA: TGCGCCAGCAGCTTGTATCCAGACTCCTACGAGCAGTACTTC. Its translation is CASSLYPDSYEQYF.